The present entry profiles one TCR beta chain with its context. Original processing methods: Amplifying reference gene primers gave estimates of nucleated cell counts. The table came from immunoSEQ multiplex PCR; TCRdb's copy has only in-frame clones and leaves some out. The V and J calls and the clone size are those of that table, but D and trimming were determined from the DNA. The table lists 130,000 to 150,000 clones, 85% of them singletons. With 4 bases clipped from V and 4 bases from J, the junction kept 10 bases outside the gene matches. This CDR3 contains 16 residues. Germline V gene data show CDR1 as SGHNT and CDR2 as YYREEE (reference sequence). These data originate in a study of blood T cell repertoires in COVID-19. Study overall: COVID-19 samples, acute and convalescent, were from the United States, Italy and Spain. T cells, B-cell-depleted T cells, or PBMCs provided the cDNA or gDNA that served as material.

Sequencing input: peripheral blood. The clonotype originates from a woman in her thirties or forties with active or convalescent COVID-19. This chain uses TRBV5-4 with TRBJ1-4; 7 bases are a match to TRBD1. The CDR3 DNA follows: TGTGCCAGCAGCCCGGAACAGGGGACGGATAATGAAAAACTGTTTTTT. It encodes CASSPEQGTDNEKLFF.